This TCR beta chain comes out of a study of beta chain features in type 1 diabetes. Study outcomes and limitations: The question of HLA type influencing TCRB rearrangement was one that remained unresolved here. Among patients with Type 1 diabetes, TCRB CDR3s were moderately but significantly shorter in every one of the four CD4+ subsets.

This CDR3 has 13 amino acids. Expressed TCRB transcripts were sequenced after all isolated RNA was converted to cDNA. Data came from immunoSEQ multiplex PCR; TCRdb stores just in-frame clones and leaves some out. The sample includes 600,000 to 650,000 clones, 15% to 19% of them seen just once. This clone appeared a few times. Its target is not known. The receptor was isolated from a young man in good health. Sequencing was carried out using naive CD4+ T cells from blood. The V call is TRBV21-1, the J call TRBJ2-7; the listed D gene, TRBD1, was not tested against the DNA. TRBV21-1 is a listed pseudogene. The CDR3 coding sequence is TGTGCCAGCAGCAAAGCCAGTTCCTACGAGCAGTACTTC. This encodes CASSKASSYEQYF.